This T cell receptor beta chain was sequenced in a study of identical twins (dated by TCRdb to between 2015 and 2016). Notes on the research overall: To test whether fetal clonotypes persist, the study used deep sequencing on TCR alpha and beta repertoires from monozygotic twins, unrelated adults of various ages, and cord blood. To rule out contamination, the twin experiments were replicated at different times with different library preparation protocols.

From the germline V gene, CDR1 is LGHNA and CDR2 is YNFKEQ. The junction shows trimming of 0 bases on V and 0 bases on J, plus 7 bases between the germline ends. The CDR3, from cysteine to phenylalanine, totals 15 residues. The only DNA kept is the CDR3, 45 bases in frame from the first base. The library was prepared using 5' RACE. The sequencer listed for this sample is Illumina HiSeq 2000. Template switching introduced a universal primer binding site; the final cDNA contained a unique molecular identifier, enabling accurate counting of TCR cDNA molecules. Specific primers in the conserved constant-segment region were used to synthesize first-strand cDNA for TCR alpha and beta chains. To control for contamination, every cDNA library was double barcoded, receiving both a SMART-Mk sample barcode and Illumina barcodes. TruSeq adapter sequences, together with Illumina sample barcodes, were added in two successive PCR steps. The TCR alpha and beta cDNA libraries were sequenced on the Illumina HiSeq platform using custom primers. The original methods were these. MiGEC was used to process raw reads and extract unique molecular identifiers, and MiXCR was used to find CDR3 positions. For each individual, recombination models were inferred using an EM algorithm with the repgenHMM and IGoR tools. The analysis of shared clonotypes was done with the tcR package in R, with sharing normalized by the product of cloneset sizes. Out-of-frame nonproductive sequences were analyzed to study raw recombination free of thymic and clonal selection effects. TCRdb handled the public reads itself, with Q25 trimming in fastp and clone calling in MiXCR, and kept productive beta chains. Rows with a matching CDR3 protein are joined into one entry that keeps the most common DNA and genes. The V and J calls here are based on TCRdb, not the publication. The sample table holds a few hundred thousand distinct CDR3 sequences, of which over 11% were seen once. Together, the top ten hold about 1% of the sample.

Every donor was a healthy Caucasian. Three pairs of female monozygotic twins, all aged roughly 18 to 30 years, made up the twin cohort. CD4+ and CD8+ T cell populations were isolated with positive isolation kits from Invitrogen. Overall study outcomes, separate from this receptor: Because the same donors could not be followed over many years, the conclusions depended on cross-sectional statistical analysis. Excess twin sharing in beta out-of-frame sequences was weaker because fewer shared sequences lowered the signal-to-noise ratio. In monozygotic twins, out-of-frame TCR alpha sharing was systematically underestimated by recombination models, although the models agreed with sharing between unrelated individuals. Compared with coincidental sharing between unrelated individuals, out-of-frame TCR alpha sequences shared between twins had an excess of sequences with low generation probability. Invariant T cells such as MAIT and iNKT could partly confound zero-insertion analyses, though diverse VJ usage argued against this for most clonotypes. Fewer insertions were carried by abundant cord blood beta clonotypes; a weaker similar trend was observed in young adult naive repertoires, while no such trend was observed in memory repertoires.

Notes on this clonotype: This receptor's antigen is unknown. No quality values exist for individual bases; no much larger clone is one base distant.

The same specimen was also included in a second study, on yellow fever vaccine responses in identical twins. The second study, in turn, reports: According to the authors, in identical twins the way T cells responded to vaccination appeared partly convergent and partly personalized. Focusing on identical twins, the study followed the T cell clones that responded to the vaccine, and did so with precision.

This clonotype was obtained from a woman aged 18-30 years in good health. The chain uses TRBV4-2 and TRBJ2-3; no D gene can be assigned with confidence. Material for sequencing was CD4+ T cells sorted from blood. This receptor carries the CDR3 CASSQDQQSTDTQYF. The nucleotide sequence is TGTGCCAGCAGCCAAGATCAACAGAGCACAGATACGCAGTATTTT.